Reported below is one T cell receptor beta chain. As yet, its antigen is unknown. This sample was taken from a study of T cell responses to AZD1222 COVID-19 vaccine. Sequenced by immunoSEQ multiplex PCR; TCRdb stores in-frame clones only, minus some. The sample lists around 150,000 clones; almost 85% were seen once. Study findings and constraints: Donors were chiefly white British, with a greater number of females, and clonal diversity was perhaps underestimated. Two AZD1222 doses significantly raised spike-specific TCR breadth and depth over controls.

The sequence was obtained from an adult who received the MenACWY meningococcal vaccine as a control. The specimen comprised peripheral blood, sampled 28 days after the second dose of the MenACWY control vaccine.

The CDR3 DNA follows: TGTGCCAGCAGTTTAAGATTTTCAACACGGGGCTACACCTTC. Amino acids: CASSLRFSTRGYTF. The rearrangement uses TRBV27 and TRBJ1-2; D is unresolved. Germline CDR1 MNHEY, CDR2 SMNVEV (reference sequence). Trimming took 2 bases from V and 8 from J, leaving 15 bases between them. The length of the CDR3 is 14 residues.